The rows below give T cell receptor beta chains drawn from one sample of a study of T cell responses to AZD1222 COVID-19 vaccine. TCRdb's copy holds only in-frame clones and misses some; the assay was immunoSEQ multiplex PCR. The data show around 70,000 clones, 85% to 90% seen once. This specimen consisted of peripheral blood, obtained 28 days after the second dose of the MenACWY control vaccine. Receptors were obtained from an adult who received the MenACWY meningococcal vaccine as a control. Both conserved end residues are part of each CDR3.

TRBJ2-3 TRBV19 CASTNRGGIGTDTQYF
TRBJ2-5 TRBV7-3 CASSLQGSQETQYF
TRBJ1-1 TRBV15 CATSREVTIYTEAFF
TRBJ2-7 TRBV4-1 CASSQMLGVGYEQYF
TRBJ2-3 TRBV28 CASSTLAGVDTQYF
TRBJ2-1 TRBV7-8 CASSSLGMVKVF
TRBJ2-4 TRBV7-9 CASSSRPPGTAAKNIQYF
TRBJ2-7 TRBV2 CAATGSYEQYF
TRBJ1-2 TRBV5-4 CASSGSVGYTF
TRBJ2-5 TRBV3-1/TRBV3-2 CASSQEVGQGGETQYF
TRBJ2-3 TRBV9 CASSRDLTSTDTQYF
TRBJ1-6 TRBV4-3 CASSQELGSGHSPLHF
TRBJ2-2 TRBV30 CAWSGDLPGELFF
TRBJ1-5 TRBV7-9 CASSPTGTNQPQHF
TRBJ2-7 TRBV6-5 CASSYSKGALYEQYF
TRBJ2-1 TRBV28 CASSALSGGSYNEQFF
TRBJ1-5 TRBV27 CASSLGPRGDQPQHF
TRBJ1-5 TRBV7-8 CASSFGTHNQPQHF
TRBJ1-2 TRBV28 CASTQRGGAHTF
TRBJ1-3 TRBV3-1/TRBV3-2 CASSQVGQGIGNTIYF
TRBJ1-2 TRBV30 CAWSVLWQRVGYTF
TRBJ2-2 TRBV5-5 CASTIRVNTGELFF
TRBJ1-2 TRBV7-3 CASSSPGGGYTF
TRBJ2-7 TRBV7-4 CASSLAQTGGGYYEQYF
TRBJ2-1 TRBV19 CASMGGDGVEQFF
TRBJ2-7 TRBV4-1 CASSQGRAYEQYF
TRBJ2-2 TRBV5-1 CASSLEPAPFTGELFF
TRBJ2-7 TRBV5-8 CASSLPYGEQYF
TRBJ2-2 TRBV7-2 CASNPTGGRGNTGELFF
TRBJ1-4 TRBV19 CASSPSGQVNEKLFF
TRBJ1-2 TRBV5-1 CASSLEGALTGTAYGYTF
TRBJ1-2 TRBV5-4 CASSPGTLGYTF
TRBJ2-7 TRBV5-1 CASSSGQGGTYEQYF
TRBJ1-1 TRBV11-2 CASSSRAGNTEAFF
TRBJ2-1 TRBV9 CASSAGREGRHNEQFF
TRBJ2-1 TRBV9 CASSLTGDGLEQFF
TRBJ2-1 TRBV5-1 CASSLAPGAEGEQFF
TRBJ2-1 TRBV7-7 CASSLDGLAGNEQFF
TRBJ1-2 TRBV5-8 CASSLRQGHLNTF
TRBJ1-2 TRBV29-1 CSVEGGRGSGVYGYTF
TRBJ1-4 TRBV5-1 CASSKTGVNEKLFF
TRBJ2-3 TRBV7-3 CASSLQGSRTDTQYF
TRBJ2-7 TRBV18 CASSRQDSFYYEQYF
TRBJ2-2 TRBV11-3 CASSLNGDKKNTGELFF
TRBJ2-4 TRBV7-6 CASSPSLAGGGGIQYF
TRBJ2-7 TRBV28 CASSLLPGTGSPQYF
TRBJ1-5 TRBV15 CATSRQGSHQPQHF
TRBJ2-7 TRBV27 CASSSRGTSLSYEQYF
TRBJ2-7 TRBV5-5 CASSLVSQGIPYEQYF
TRBJ1-6 TRBV6-4 CASSDFGPGSPLHF
TRBJ1-4 TRBV5-5 CASSLHRGLPPEKLFF
TRBJ2-1 TRBV7-9 CASSPGTSGRLRSYNEQFF